This T cell receptor (beta chain) was captured by sequencing in a study of T cell changes during pregnancy in multiple sclerosis. Clones were read by immunoSEQ multiplex PCR, and TCRdb kept only the in-frame ones, dropping some. The profile shows some 95,000 clones, around 94% of them singletons. The source of this sequence is a female donor with multiple sclerosis, enrolled in a pregnancy study. Material: peripheral blood, obtained in the first trimester of pregnancy.

The DNA of the CDR3 is TGCGCCAGCAGCTTGGCCGGGGGGGGCTGGCATGAGCAGTTCTTC. Translation: CASSLAGGGWHEQFF. The rearrangement links TRBV5-1 to TRBJ2-1; the match to TRBD2 covers 8 bases. Per the germline V gene, CDR1 is SGHRS and CDR2 is YFSETQ. After removal of 0 bases from V and 8 bases from J, the junction contained 7 bases not matched to a gene. The CDR3 extends over 15 amino acids.